The 4 T cell receptor beta chains reported below all come from one sample, sequenced in a study of response to subunit inactivated influenza vaccine. TCRdb itself ran the RT-PCR reads through MiXCR, one entry per CDR3 protein. The table shows about 650,000 distinct CDR3 sequences, with around 15% occurring only once. This specimen consisted of PBMCs from blood, obtained 14 days before vaccination. These receptors were obtained from a man aged 45-65 years who received an inactivated influenza vaccine.

A few counts support this clonotype. The V and J genes are TRBV7-2 and TRBJ2-1; D gene unclear. The germline V gene encodes CDR1 SGHTA and CDR2 FQGNSA. This CDR3 region has 14 residues. Trimming took off 0 bases at V and 5 bases at J, with 8 bases between the two ends. CDR3 sequence (DNA): TGTGCCAGCAGCTTAGCGCATGGGAACAATGAGCAGTTCTTC. Protein: CASSLAHGNNEQFF.

This clonotype was counted a few times. This chain uses TRBV4-2 with TRBJ2-2, with a tentative D call TRBD2 (7 bases). The CDR3 consists of 17 residues. V lost 1 base and J 5 bases, leaving 17 bases between the germline ends. From germline, CDR1 is LGHNA and CDR2 YNFKEQ. DNA for the CDR3: TGTGCCAGCAGCCAAGTGGGGCGGGGGCCGGGGACCGGGGAGCTGTTTTTT. Its translation: CASSQVGRGPGTGELFF.

V gene TRBV7-2 combines with J gene TRBJ2-7; 7 nucleotides align to TRBD2. V gave up 2 bases and J gave up 9 bases; unmatched junction bases: 7. From germline, CDR1 is SGHTA and CDR2 FQGNSA. This CDR3 contains 13 residues. CDR3 DNA: TGTGCCAGCAGCTTATACGGGGGGAAGGGGCAGTACTTC. It yields the protein CASSLYGGKGQYF.

This clonotype was seen a handful of times. The J gene is TRBJ2-5, the V gene TRBV29-1; D is uncertain. Trimming removed 1 base from V and 7 bases from J, with 16 bases in between. The CDR3 has 14 residues. The germline V gene encodes CDR1 SQVTM and CDR2 ANQGSEA. The CDR3 loop reads CSVEVRREPPTQYF. In nucleotides, the CDR3 is TGCAGCGTTGAAGTTCGGCGTGAACCGCCGACCCAGTACTTC.